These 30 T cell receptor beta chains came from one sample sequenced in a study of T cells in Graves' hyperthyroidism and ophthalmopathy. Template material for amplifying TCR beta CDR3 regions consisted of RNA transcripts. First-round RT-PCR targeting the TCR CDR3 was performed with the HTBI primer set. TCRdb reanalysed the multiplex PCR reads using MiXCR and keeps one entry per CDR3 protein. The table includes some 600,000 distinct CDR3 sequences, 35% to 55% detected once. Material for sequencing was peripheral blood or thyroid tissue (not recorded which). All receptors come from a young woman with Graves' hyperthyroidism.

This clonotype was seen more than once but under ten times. The CDR3 DNA reads as TGTGCCAGCAGCGTAGGGCAGAGCTCCTACGAGCAGTACTTC. Residues: CASSVGQSSYEQYF. This rearrangement joins TRBV9 to TRBJ2-7; D is undetermined. The CDR3 is made up of 14 amino acids. The germline gives CDR1 SGDLS, CDR2 YYNGEE. V was shortened by 0 bases and J by 0 bases, with 7 bases between the two germline ends.

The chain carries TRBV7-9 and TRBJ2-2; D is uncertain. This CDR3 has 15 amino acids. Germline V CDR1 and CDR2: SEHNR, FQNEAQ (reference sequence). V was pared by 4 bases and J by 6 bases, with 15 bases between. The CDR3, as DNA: TGTGCCAGCAGCTCCCCCCTGGGCGAGGCCGGGGAGCTGTTTTTT. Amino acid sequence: CASSSPLGEAGELFF.

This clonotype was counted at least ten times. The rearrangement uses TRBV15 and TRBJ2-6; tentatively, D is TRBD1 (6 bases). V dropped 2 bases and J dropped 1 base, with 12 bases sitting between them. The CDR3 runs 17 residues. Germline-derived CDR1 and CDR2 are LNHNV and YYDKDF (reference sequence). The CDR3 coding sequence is TGTGCCACCAGCAGAAAAACAGGGAGTTCTGGGGCCAACGTCCTGACTTTC. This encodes CATSRKTGSSGANVLTF.

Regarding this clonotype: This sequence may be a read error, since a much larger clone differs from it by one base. The CDR3 loop reads CAISESTSGRDYEQYF. In DNA form, the CDR3 reads TGTGCCATCAGTGAGTCGACTAGCGGGAGGGACTACGAGCAGTACTTC. The chain carries TRBV10-3 and TRBJ2-7, with 14 positions matching TRBD2. Per germline, CDR1 ENHRY and CDR2 SYGVKD. Unmatched junction bases numbered 1, after V lost 0 bases and J lost 3 bases. The CDR3 has 16 amino acids.

The CDR3 loop is CASSLAGLAGGPNEQYF. The CDR3 DNA is TGCGCCAGCAGCTTGGCCGGACTAGCGGGAGGGCCTAACGAGCAGTACTTC. J is TRBJ2-7 and V is TRBV5-1, with 15 bases lining up with TRBD2. The V gene's germline CDR1 is SGHRS and CDR2 YFSETQ. V lost 0 bases to trimming and J lost 5 bases; unmatched junction nucleotides: 6. The CDR3 loop spans 17 amino acids.

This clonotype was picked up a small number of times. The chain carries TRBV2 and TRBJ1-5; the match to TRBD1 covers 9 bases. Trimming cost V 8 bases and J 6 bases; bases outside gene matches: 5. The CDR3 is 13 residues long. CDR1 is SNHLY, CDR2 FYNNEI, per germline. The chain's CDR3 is CASDRGWSQPQHF. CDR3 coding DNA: TGTGCCAGCGACAGGGGGTGGTCTCAGCCCCAGCATTTT. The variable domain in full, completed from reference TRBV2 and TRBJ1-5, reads EPEVTQTPSHQVTQMGQEVILRCVPISNHLYFYWYRQILGQKVEFLVSFYNNEISEKSEIFDDQFSVERPDGSNFTLKIRSTKLEDSAMYFCASDRGWSQPQHFGDGTRLSIL.

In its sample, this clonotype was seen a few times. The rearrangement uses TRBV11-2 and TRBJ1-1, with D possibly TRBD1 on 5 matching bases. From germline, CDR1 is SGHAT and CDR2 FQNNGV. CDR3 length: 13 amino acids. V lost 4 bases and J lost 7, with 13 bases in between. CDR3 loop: CASSSHGGGEAFF. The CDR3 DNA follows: TGTGCCAGCAGCTCGCATGGGGGAGGTGAAGCTTTCTTT. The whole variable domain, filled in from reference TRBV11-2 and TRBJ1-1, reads EAGVAQSPRYKIIEKRQSVAFWCNPISGHATLYWYQQILGQGPKLLIQFQNNGVVDDSQLPKDRFSAERLKGVDSTLKIQPAKLEDSAVYLCASSSHGGGEAFFGQGTRLTVV.

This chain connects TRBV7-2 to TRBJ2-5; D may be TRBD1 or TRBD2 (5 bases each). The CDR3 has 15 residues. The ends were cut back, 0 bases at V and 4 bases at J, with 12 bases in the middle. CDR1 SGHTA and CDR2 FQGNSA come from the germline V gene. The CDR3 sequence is CASSLALGGGETQYF. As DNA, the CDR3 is TGTGCCAGCAGCTTAGCTCTTGGTGGGGGAGAGACCCAGTACTTC.

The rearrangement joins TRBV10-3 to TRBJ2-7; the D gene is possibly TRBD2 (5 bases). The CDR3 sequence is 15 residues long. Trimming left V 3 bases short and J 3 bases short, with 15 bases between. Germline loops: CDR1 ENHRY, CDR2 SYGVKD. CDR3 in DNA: TGTGCCATCAGTGAAGGATCGGGAAGCTTCTACGAGCAGTACTTC. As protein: CAISEGSGSFYEQYF.

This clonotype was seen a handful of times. This CDR3 is CASSQADSSGANVLTF. DNA of the CDR3: TGTGCCAGCAGCCAAGCGGACAGCTCTGGGGCCAACGTCCTGACTTTC. The chain combines TRBV7-9 with TRBJ2-6, with D possibly TRBD1 on 6 matching bases. Germline CDR1 and CDR2: SEHNR and FQNEAQ (reference sequence). V lost 5 bases and J 0 bases, leaving 11 bases between the germline ends. The CDR3 extends over 16 amino acids. Full variable domain (rest looked up from reference TRBV7-9 and TRBJ2-6): DTGVSQNPRHKITKRGQNVTFRCDPISEHNRLYWYRQTLGQGPEFLTYFQNEAQLEKSRLLSDRFSAERPKGSFSTLEIQRTEQGDSAMYLCASSQADSSGANVLTFGAGSRLTVL.

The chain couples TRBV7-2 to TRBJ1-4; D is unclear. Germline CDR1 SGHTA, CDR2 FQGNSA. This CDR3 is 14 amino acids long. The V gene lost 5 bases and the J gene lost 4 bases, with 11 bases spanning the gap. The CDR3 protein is CASSPDSYNEKLFF. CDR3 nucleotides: TGTGCCAGCAGCCCCGATTCGTATAATGAAAAACTGTTTTTT.

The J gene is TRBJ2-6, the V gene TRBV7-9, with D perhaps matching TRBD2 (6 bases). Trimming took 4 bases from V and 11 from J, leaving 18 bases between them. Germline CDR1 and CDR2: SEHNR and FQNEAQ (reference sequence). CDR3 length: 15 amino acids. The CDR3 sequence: CASSSLSTGDYVLTF. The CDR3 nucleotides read TGTGCCAGCAGCTCCCTCTCAACGGGAGACTACGTCCTGACTTTC. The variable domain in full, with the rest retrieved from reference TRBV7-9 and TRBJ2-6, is DTGVSQNPRHKITKRGQNVTFRCDPISEHNRLYWYRQTLGQGPEFLTYFQNEAQLEKSRLLSDRFSAERPKGSFSTLEIQRTEQGDSAMYLCASSSLSTGDYVLTFGAGSRLTVL.

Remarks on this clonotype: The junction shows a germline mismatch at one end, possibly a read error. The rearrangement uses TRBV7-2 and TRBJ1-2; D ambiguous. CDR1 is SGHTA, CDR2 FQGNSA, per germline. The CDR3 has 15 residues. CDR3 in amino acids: CASSQSRAGSGGYTF. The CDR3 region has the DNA TGCGCCAGCAGCCAATCTAGGGCGGGATCGGGAGGCTACACCTTC.

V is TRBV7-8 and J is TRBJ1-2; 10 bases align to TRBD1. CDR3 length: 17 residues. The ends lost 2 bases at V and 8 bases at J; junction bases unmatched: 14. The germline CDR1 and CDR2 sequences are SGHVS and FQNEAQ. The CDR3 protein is CASSLNGQGVISEGYTF. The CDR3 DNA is TGTGCCAGCAGCTTAAATGGACAGGGGGTTATTTCGGAAGGCTACACCTTC.

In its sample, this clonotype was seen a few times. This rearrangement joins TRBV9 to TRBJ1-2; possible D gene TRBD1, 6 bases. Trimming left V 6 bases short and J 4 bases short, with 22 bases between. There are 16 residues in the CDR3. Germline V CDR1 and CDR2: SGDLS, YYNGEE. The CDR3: CASTLAATGIGYGYTF. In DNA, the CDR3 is TGTGCCAGCACCCTCGCGGCCACAGGGATTGGCTATGGCTACACCTTC. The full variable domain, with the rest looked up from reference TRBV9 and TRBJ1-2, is DSGVTQTPKHLITATGQRVTLRCSPRSGDLSVYWYQQSLDQGLQFLIQYYNGEERAKGNILERFSAQQFPDLHSELNLSSLELGDSALYFCASTLAATGIGYGYTFGSGTRLTVV.

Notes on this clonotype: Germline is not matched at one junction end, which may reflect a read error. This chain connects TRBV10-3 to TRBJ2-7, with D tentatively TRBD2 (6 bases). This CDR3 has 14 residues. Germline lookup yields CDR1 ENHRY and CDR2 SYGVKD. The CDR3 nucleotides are TGTGCCAGCAGTGAGACTAGGATCCCCTACGAGCAGTACTTC. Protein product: CASSETRIPYEQYF.

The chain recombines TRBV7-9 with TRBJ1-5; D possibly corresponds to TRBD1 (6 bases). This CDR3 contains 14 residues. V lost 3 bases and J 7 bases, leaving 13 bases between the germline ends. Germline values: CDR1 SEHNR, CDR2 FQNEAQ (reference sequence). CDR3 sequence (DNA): TGTGCCAGCAGCTTTGATGGGGGCGGCCAGCCCCAGCATTTT. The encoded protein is CASSFDGGGQPQHF.

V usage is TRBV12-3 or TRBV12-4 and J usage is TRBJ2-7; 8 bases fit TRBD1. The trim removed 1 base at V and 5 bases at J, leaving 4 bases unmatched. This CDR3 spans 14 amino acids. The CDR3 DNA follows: TGTGCCAGCAGTTTAGGGACAGGGTTCAACGAGCAGTACTTC. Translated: CASSLGTGFNEQYF.

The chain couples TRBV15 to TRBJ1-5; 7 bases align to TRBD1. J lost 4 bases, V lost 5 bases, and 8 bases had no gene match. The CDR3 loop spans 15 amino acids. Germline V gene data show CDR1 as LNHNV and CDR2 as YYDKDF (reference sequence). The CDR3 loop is CATSGDRELNQPQHF. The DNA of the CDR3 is TGTGCCACCAGCGGCGACAGGGAACTTAATCAGCCCCAGCATTTT.

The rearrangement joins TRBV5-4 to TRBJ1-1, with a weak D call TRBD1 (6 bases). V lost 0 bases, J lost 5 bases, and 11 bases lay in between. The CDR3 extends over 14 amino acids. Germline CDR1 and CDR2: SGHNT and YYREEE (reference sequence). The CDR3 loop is CASSLGAQGTEAFF. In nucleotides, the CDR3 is TGTGCCAGCAGCTTGGGGGCGCAGGGGACTGAAGCTTTCTTT.

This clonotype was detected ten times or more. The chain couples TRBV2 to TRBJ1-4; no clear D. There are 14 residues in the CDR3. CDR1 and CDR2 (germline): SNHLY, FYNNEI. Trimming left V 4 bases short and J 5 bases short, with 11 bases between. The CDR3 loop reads CASSGGLKNEKLFF. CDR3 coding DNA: TGTGCCAGCAGTGGAGGACTGAAAAATGAAAAACTGTTTTTT.

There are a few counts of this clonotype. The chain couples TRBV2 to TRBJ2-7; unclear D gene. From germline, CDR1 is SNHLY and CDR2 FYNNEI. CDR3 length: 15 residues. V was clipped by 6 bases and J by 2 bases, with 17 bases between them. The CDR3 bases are TGTGCCAGCAGGGCCTCCGACGGTACGCCCTACGAGCAGTACTTC. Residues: CASRASDGTPYEQYF.

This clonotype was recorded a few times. DNA for the CDR3: TGTGCCACCAGTGATTTGGGTACAGGGGGCAAGAACACCGGGGAGCTGTTTTTT. It is translated as CATSDLGTGGKNTGELFF. The chain uses TRBV24-1 and TRBJ2-2, with TRBD1 matching over 9 bases. The germline CDR1 and CDR2 sequences are KGHDR and SFDVKD. This CDR3 is built from 18 residues. Losses at the gene ends were 0 bases for V and 1 base for J; bases not matched to a gene: 5.

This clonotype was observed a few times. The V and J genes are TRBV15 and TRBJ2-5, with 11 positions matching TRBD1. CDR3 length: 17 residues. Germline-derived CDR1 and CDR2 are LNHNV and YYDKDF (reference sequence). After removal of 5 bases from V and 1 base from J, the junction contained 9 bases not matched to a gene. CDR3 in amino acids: CATSPPGTGGIQETQYF. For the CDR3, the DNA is TGTGCCACCAGCCCACCCGGGACAGGGGGGATCCAAGAGACCCAGTACTTC.

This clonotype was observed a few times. This chain's CDR3 is CASSSFWREPYEQYF. For the CDR3, the DNA is TGTGCCAGCAGCTCATTCTGGCGGGAGCCCTACGAGCAGTACTTC. The rearrangement joins TRBV9 to TRBJ2-7, with 7 bases identical to TRBD2. The CDR3 totals 15 residues. Per germline, CDR1 SGDLS and CDR2 YYNGEE. Unmatched junction bases numbered 9, after V lost 4 bases and J lost 2 bases.

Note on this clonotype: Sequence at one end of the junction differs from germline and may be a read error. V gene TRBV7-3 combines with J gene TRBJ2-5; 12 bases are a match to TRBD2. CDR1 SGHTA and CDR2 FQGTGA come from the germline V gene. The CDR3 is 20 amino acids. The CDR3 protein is CASSQEIGLAGQRGAETQYF. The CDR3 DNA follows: TGCGCCAGCAGCCAAGAAATTGGACTAGCGGGGCAAAGAGGGGCAGAGACCCAGTACTTC.

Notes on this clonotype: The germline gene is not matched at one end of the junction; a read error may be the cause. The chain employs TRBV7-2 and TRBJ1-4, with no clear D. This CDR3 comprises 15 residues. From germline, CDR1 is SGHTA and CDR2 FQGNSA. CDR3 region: CAGSLFTETNEKLFF. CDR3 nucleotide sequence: TGTGCCGGCAGCTTGTTTACCGAAACTAATGAAAAACTGTTTTTT.

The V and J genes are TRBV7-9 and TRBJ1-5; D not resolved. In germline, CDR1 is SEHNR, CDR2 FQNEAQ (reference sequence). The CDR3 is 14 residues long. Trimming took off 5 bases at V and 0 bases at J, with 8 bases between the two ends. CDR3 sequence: CASSPLFSNQPQHF. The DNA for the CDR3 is TGTGCCAGCAGCCCACTCTTTAGCAATCAGCCCCAGCATTTT.

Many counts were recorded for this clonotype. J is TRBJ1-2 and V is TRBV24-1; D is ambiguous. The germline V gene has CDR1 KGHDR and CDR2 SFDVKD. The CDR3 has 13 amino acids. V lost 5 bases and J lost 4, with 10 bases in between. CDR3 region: CATSVEIFYGYTF. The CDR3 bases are TGTGCCACCAGTGTCGAAATCTTCTATGGCTACACCTTC.

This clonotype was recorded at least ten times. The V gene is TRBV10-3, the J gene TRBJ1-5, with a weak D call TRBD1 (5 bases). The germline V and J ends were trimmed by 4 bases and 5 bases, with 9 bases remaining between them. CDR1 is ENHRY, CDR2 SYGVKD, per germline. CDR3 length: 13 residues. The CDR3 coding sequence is TGTGCCATCAGTGGGGGGGGAGATCAGCCCCAGCATTTT. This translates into CAISGGGDQPQHF.